The rows below give T cell receptor beta chains drawn from one sample of a study of blood T cells in healthy people across ages. Each CDR3 protein is one row after TCRdb ran MiXCR on the 5' RACE reads. The repertoire consists of 1.8 million or so distinct CDR3 sequences, with about 39% occurring once and the leading ten covering 20% to 25%. Input material: blood. The receptors shown here come from a human donor in good health. Both conserved end residues are part of each CDR3. A D gene is named only where the DNA matches it firmly. Size values are once, few and many counts, or a class for expanded clones, and some rows have none.

V gene	J gene	clone size	D gene	CDR3 DNA	CDR3 protein
TRBV7-2	TRBJ2-7	few	NA	TGTGCCAGCAGCCTAGACGGAGGAGACGAGCAGTACTTC	CASSLDGGDEQYF
TRBV10-3	TRBJ2-7	NA	NA	TGTGCCATCAGTGAGTCGGCGTCCCACTACGAGCAGTACTTC	CAISESASHYEQYF
TRBV7-8	TRBJ2-6	few	NA	TGTGCCAGCAGCCCTCGCCCCGCTGGGGCCAACGTCCTGACTTTC	CASSPRPAGANVLTF
TRBV10-3	TRBJ2-1	NA	NA	TGTGCCACCCGAGCGAGCTCCTACAATGAGCAGTTCTTC	CATRASSYNEQFF
TRBV7-3	TRBJ2-3	NA	NA	TGTGCCAGCAGCTTAACGCGGTTGGGCACAGATACGCAGTATTTT	CASSLTRLGTDTQYF
TRBV12-3/TRBV12-4	TRBJ1-1	few	NA	TGTGCCAGCAGTTTTGGGGGGCAGTTGAACACTGAAGCTTTCTTT	CASSFGGQLNTEAFF
TRBV5-1	TRBJ1-2	NA	TRBD1	TGCGCCAGCAGGGCTGGGACAGAGCAAAACTATGGCTACACCTTC	CASRAGTEQNYGYTF
TRBV9	TRBJ1-2	few	TRBD1	TGTGCCAGCGGGACAGGGGCCCGGGCTGGGTATGGCTACACCTTC	CASGTGARAGYGYTF
TRBV18	TRBJ1-4	once	NA	TGTGCCAGCTCACCTGTGGAGGGGGGGCGCGGAAAACTGTTTTTT	CASSPVEGGRGKLFF
TRBV6-1	TRBJ2-5	NA	TRBD1	TGTGCCAGCAGTCCCTTGCCTGGGACAGAAGAAGAGACCCAGTACTTC	CASSPLPGTEEETQYF
TRBV4-1	TRBJ1-4	few	NA	TGCGCCAGCAGCCAAGGAACTAATGAAAAACTGTTTTTT	CASSQGTNEKLFF
TRBV20-1	TRBJ1-2	many	TRBD1	TGCAGTGCTAGATTAACAGGACAGGAAAACTATGGCTACACCTTC	CSARLTGQENYGYTF
TRBV14	TRBJ2-7	NA	NA	TGTGCCAGCAGCCAAGATCGGGCAGGTCCCTACGAGCAGTACTTC	CASSQDRAGPYEQYF
TRBV10-3	TRBJ1-2	NA	NA	TGTGCCATCAGTGAGGGGGAAGACTGTCATGGCTACACCTTC	CAISEGEDCHGYTF
TRBV20-1	TRBJ2-1	few	TRBD2	TGCAGTGCTAGAGATATAGGGACTAGCGGAAACAATGAGCAGTTCTTC	CSARDIGTSGNNEQFF
TRBV7-2	TRBJ1-4	NA	NA	TGTGCCAGCAGCTTAATATCAGGAAGCAATGAAAAACTGTTTTTT	CASSLISGSNEKLFF
TRBV4-1	TRBJ2-1	few	TRBD2	TGCGCCAGCAGCCAAGAATTGGCGGGGGGACTGTACAATGAGCAGTTCTTC	CASSQELAGGLYNEQFF
TRBV12-3/TRBV12-4	TRBJ1-1	NA	TRBD1	TGTGCCAGCAAATGGGGGGGACAGGGGAACACTGAAGCTTTCTTT	CASKWGGQGNTEAFF
TRBV7-9	TRBJ2-7	few	NA	TGTGCCAGCATGGTGGGCAACACCTACGAGCAGTACTTC	CASMVGNTYEQYF
TRBV20-1	TRBJ1-1	NA	NA	TGCAGTGCTAGTTGGGAGATGGCTCTAGGGGCTTTCTTT	CSASWEMALGAFF
TRBV20-1	TRBJ2-4	NA	NA	TGCAGTGCCGGGGGTGGACTAGCCAAAAACATTCAGTACTTC	CSAGGGLAKNIQYF
TRBV12-3/TRBV12-4	TRBJ1-1	few	TRBD1	TGTGCCAGCAGTTGGACAGGGGCGAACACTGAAGCTTTCTTT	CASSWTGANTEAFF
TRBV15	TRBJ2-7	NA	NA	TGTGCCACCAGCAGACAGGGGAGCTCCTACGAGCAGTACTTC	CATSRQGSSYEQYF
TRBV10-3	TRBJ1-2	many	NA	TGTGCCATCAGCCCGTTTAAGACAGAGAACTATGGCTACACCTTC	CAISPFKTENYGYTF
TRBV25-1	TRBJ1-5	few	NA	TGTGCCAGCAGTGGGAATGGGGAGCCCCAGCATTTT	CASSGNGEPQHF
TRBV6-5	TRBJ1-4	NA	NA	TGTGCCAGCAGTTACTTAGGTGCAACTAATGAAAAACTGTTTTTT	CASSYLGATNEKLFF
TRBV12-3/TRBV12-4	TRBJ1-1	once	NA	TGTGCCACCCTCACGATCAACACTGAAGCTTTCTTT	CATLTINTEAFF
TRBV2	TRBJ1-1	few	NA	TGTGCCAGCAGTGCGAGGGACATTGAAGCTTTCTTT	CASSARDIEAFF
TRBV20-1	TRBJ1-2	NA	NA	TGCAGTGCTAGCAGCGATTATGGCTACACCTTC	CSASSDYGYTF
TRBV29-1	TRBJ2-7	NA	NA	TGCAGCGTTGATTCGCAGGGGTCCTACGAGCGGTACTTC	CSVDSQGSYERYF
TRBV13	TRBJ2-1	NA	NA	TGTGCCAGCACAGGTACGGGCGAGTCCTACAATGAGCAGTTCTTC	CASTGTGESYNEQFF
TRBV7-9	TRBJ2-7	few	NA	TGTGCCAGCAGCTCGGACAGAACCGACTACGAGCAGTACTTC	CASSSDRTDYEQYF
TRBV12-3/TRBV12-4	TRBJ1-2	NA	TRBD1	TGTGCCAGCAGTTGGGCAGGGGGGAACTATGGCTACACCTTC	CASSWAGGNYGYTF
TRBV7-9	TRBJ2-3	NA	NA	TGTGCCAGCAGCCCTAATAGCGGCACAGATACGCAGTATTTT	CASSPNSGTDTQYF
TRBV5-1	TRBJ2-6	few	NA	TGCGCCAGCAGCCCTCCGACAGGATCTGGGGCCAACGTCCTGACTTTC	CASSPPTGSGANVLTF
TRBV5-6	TRBJ2-5	NA	NA	TGTGCCAGCAGCTTTTATCGGGCCCCCCTCAAGCAGTACTTC	CASSFYRAPLKQYF
TRBV5-1	TRBJ1-1	NA	NA	TGCGCCAGCAGCTTCAACGGGGGCCCAGGGAACACTGAAGCTTTCTTT	CASSFNGGPGNTEAFF
TRBV12-3/TRBV12-4	TRBJ1-6	few	NA	TGTGCCAGCAAAAGCGGGAGTTATAATTCACCCCTCCACTTT	CASKSGSYNSPLHF
TRBV12-5	TRBJ2-7	NA	NA	TGTGCTAGTGCCCCCGCTGCGGGCTACGAGCAGTACTTC	CASAPAAGYEQYF
TRBV6-5	TRBJ2-3	few	TRBD1	TGTGCCAGCAGTGGTGGGACAGTAGATACGCAGTATTTT	CASSGGTVDTQYF
TRBV25-1	TRBJ1-1	few	NA	TGTGCCAGCAGTGAATATTTCCCCGGGAAAAACACTGAAGCTTTCTTT	CASSEYFPGKNTEAFF
TRBV20-1	TRBJ1-2	NA	NA	NA	CSALGRQGFYGCTF
TRBV7-2	TRBJ1-1	NA	NA	TGTGCCAGCAGCTTAGAGATAGGGCTGGGAGCTTTCTTT	CASSLEIGLGAFF
TRBV6-1	TRBJ1-5	NA	NA	TGTGCCAGTTTGTTCCGACGGGTTCTGAGCAATCAGCCCCAGCATTTT	CASLFRRVLSNQPQHF
TRBV10-3	TRBJ2-5	few	TRBD1	TGTGCCATCAGTGTTGGACAGGAAGAGACCCAGTACTTC	CAISVGQEETQYF
TRBV2	TRBJ2-4	NA	NA	TGTGCCAGCAGTGGCTCCGGGGAGCAGTACTTC	CASSGSGEQYF
TRBV24-1	TRBJ1-5	NA	TRBD1	TGTGCCACCAGTGACGCAGGGGGGGGCCAGGTCCAGCCCCAGCATTTT	CATSDAGGGQVQPQHF
TRBV5-1	TRBJ1-4	NA	NA	TGCGCCAGCAGCTGGGAGGACGGCGAAAAACTGTTTTTT	CASSWEDGEKLFF